These 5 T cell receptor beta chains were all obtained from the same sample, sequenced in a study of blood T cell repertoires in COVID-19. Only in-frame clones appear in the TCRdb table, and some are missing; sequencing was by immunoSEQ multiplex PCR. The repertoire has about 53,000 clones, approximately 82% of them found once; the top ten carry about 14%. Specimen: peripheral blood. These receptors originate from a human donor in a cohort sampled during active COVID-19.

This clone showed up just a few times. The chain combines TRBV4-3 with TRBJ2-7; 10 bases map to TRBD1. V lost 0 bases and J lost 7; bases outside the gene matches: 15. Germline V lookup: CDR1 LGHNA, CDR2 YSLEER. The CDR3 is 18 residues long. CDR3 coding DNA: TGCGCCAGCAGCCAAGATTTTGGGACAGGGGATTCCCAGGGGGAGCAGTACTTC. It specifies CASSQDFGTGDSQGEQYF.

This rearrangement joins TRBV6-6 to TRBJ2-7, with D perhaps matching TRBD1 (5 bases). The germline V and J ends were trimmed by 0 bases and 4 bases, with 13 bases remaining between them. Germline V gene lookup returns CDR1 MNHNY and CDR2 SVGAGI (reference sequence). The CDR3 has 15 residues. CDR3 nucleotide sequence: TGTGCCAGCAGTTACTCCTTCAGGGTAGGATACGAGCAGTACTTC. The encoded protein is CASSYSFRVGYEQYF.

The rearrangement uses TRBV19 and TRBJ1-6; possible D gene TRBD1, 5 bases. Germline CDR1 and CDR2: LNHDA and SQIVND (reference sequence). This CDR3 comprises 19 residues. Trimming pared 4 bases from V and 7 bases from J, leaving 26 bases between. DNA for the CDR3: TGTGCCAGTAGTAGCCAAGGGGCTTTGAACCAGGGCCTAAATTCACCCCTCCACTTT. It yields the protein CASSSQGALNQGLNSPLHF.

The chain uses TRBV2 and TRBJ2-3, with 10 nucleotides matching TRBD1. The length of the CDR3 is 14 residues. Trimming removed 4 bases from V and 7 bases from J; junction bases left unmatched: 5. Germline CDR1 and CDR2: SNHLY and FYNNEI. DNA for the CDR3: TGTGCCAGCAGTGGGACAGGGGGGGGGAATACGCAGTATTTT. Translating it yields CASSGTGGGNTQYF.

The chain joins TRBV2 to TRBJ2-5; D possibly corresponds to TRBD1 (5 bases). Germline V gene data show CDR1 as SNHLY and CDR2 as FYNNEI. The CDR3 length is 18 residues. V was trimmed by 4 bases and J by 5 bases, leaving 26 bases between them. CDR3 DNA sequence: TGTGCCAGCAGTGGCAGGGAAGAAGGAGCGCTGACAGTGGAGACCCAGTACTTC. Translation gives CASSGREEGALTVETQYF. Variable domain in full (rest from reference TRBV2 and TRBJ2-5): EPEVTQTPSHQVTQMGQEVILRCVPISNHLYFYWYRQILGQKVEFLVSFYNNEISEKSEIFDDQFSVERPDGSNFTLKIRSTKLEDSAMYFCASSGREEGALTVETQYFGPGTRLLVL.